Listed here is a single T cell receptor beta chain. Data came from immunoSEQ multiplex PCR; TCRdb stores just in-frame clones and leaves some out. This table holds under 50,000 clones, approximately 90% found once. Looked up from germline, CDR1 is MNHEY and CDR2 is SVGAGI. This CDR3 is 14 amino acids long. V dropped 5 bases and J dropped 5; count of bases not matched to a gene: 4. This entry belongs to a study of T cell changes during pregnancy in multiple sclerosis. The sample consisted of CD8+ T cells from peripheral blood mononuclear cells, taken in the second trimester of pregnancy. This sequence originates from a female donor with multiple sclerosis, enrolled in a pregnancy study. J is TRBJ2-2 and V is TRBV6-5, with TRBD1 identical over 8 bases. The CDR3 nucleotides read TGTGCCAGCAGTGGGACAGGAGAAACCGGGGAGCTGTTTTTT. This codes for CASSGTGETGELFF.